This T cell receptor (beta chain) was sequenced for a study of blood T cell repertoires in COVID-19. With V trimmed by 4 bases and J by 12 bases, 12 bases remained unmatched. This CDR3 is built from 14 residues. Germline V gives CDR1 MNHEY, CDR2 SVGAGI. The method was immunoSEQ multiplex PCR; TCRdb's version includes in-frame clones alone and lacks a portion of them. The repertoire has approximately 390,000 clones, roughly 86% of them found once; the top ten carry approximately 2.1%. This TCR was recovered from a woman aged 40 to 55 with acute COVID-19. Sequences were obtained from PBMCs or T cells enriched from blood (not recorded which). This chain connects TRBV6-5 to TRBJ2-1; 7 positions match TRBD2. The CDR3: CASSSSRTSSWQFF. The DNA of the CDR3 is TGTGCCAGCAGTTCCTCCAGGACTAGTAGTTGGCAGTTCTTC.